The clone carrying this TCR beta chain showed up many times. Its antigen remains unidentified. These data are taken from a study of response to subunit inactivated influenza vaccine. General study points: There was a suggestion from the authors that each seasonal influenza vaccination recruits few new T cells.

Each CDR3 protein gets one entry after TCRdb re-called the RT-PCR reads with MiXCR. The profile shows about 780,000 distinct CDR3 sequences, around a sixth of them singletons. Germline V gene data show CDR1 as DFQATT and CDR2 as SNEGSKA (reference sequence). The CDR3 covers 14 residues. V was pared by 1 base and J by 11 bases, with 18 bases between. The sequence came from a man aged 50 or older who received an inactivated influenza vaccine. The sample was PBMCs from blood, taken around 5 days after vaccination. The V call is TRBV20-1, the J call TRBJ2-1; possibly TRBD1 or TRBD2 for D (5 bases each). The CDR3 DNA sequence: TGCAGTGCTAGAGTACCGTGGGGGAGCGTACAGCAGTTCTTC. Translating gives CSARVPWGSVQQFF.